This T cell receptor beta chain was profiled in a study of CD4 and CD8 cells across lung adenocarcinoma regions. TCRdb analysed the PCR reads with MiXCR anew, one entry per CDR3 protein. The sample holds around 20,000 distinct CDR3 sequences, 46% seen once. Localized lung adenocarcinoma, a non-small cell lung cancer, affected the donors. The TCR was taken from a male donor with lung adenocarcinoma. The CD4 and CD8 labels of this study may be unreliable. The sequencing sample was made of CD4+ T cells from the margin of a lung tumor.

The CDR3 region is CASSQDRAKDTQYF. CDR3 DNA sequence: TGTGCCAGCAGCCAGGACAGGGCCAAAGACACTCAGTATTTT. The chain uses TRBV27 and TRBJ2-4; 8 bases are a match to TRBD1. Matching the DNA end better, TRBJ2-3 makes the J call doubtful. The CDR3 contains 14 residues. Germline CDR1 reads MNHEY; CDR2 reads SMNVEV (reference sequence).